These T cell receptor beta chains were read from a single sample in a study of PD-1 blockade in mismatch repair-deficient tumors. Measured with immunoSEQ multiplex PCR; TCRdb has only the in-frame clones, and not every one. The profile covers 75,000 to 85,000 clones, with 81% appearing a single time and 2.6% taken by the ten largest. The specimen was peripheral blood, collected 12 weeks after starting pembrolizumab. Source of these receptors: an adult with mismatch repair-deficient cancer. The CDR3 runs from the conserved cysteine through the conserved F or W. The order of the fields is V gene, CDR3 protein.

TRBV9	CASSLKSSQETQYF
TRBV19	CASSMRWAGTNYGYTF
TRBV14	CASSHRTGTINYGYTF
TRBV19	CASSIEGVPYNEQFF
TRBV2	CASVRDRGETQYF
TRBV6-1	CASSDRALGRGTDTQYF
TRBV30	CAWRRGLTNYNEQFF
TRBV27	CASSLRLDSLNGYTF
TRBV2	CASRRYGYTF
TRBV19	CASSSLQGMRTEAFF
TRBV7-8	CASHGLAGAETQYF
TRBV7-2	CASSKFLKRREHEKLFF
TRBV13	CASSQGLAGSDTQYF
TRBV29-1	CSGSRGNEQFF
TRBV29-1	CSAGDTQETQYF
TRBV30	CAWKKQGAFGEQYF
TRBV7-3	CASSQGTSGTRRTGELFF
TRBV2	CASSAQGRKNEKLFF
TRBV5-5	CASRLTGDETQYF
TRBV6-8	CASSVRPSYEQYF
TRBV5-5	CASSAYRQGGIYGYTF
TRBV4-1	CASSQRGSYEQYF
TRBV5-4	CASSPGTGVGTGELFF
TRBV9	CASTAPGGSYNEQFF
TRBV9	CASSAGSGSSVAKNIQYF
TRBV18	CASSPLSPGGDSSYEQYF